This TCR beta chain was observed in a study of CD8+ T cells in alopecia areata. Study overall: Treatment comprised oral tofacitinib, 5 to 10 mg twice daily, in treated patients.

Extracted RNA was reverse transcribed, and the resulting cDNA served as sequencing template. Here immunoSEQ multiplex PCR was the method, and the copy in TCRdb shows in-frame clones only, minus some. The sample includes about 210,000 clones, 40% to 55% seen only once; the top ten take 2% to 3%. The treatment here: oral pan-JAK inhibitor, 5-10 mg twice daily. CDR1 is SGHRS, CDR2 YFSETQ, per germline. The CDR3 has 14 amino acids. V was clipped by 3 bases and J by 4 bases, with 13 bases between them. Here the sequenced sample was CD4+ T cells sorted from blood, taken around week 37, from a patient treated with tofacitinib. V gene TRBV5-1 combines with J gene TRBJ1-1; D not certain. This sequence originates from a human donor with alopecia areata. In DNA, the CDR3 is TGCGCCAGCAGCTGGGAGGCGGTCAGCACTGAAGCTTTCTTT. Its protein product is CASSWEAVSTEAFF.